The sequence of this T cell receptor beta chain was determined in a study of regulatory T cells in long-lasting Graves disease. Assembly of TCR beta libraries relied on iRepertoire HTBI primers together with Arm-PCR of CDR3 regions. TCRdb used MiXCR to reprocess the multiplex PCR reads, holding one entry per CDR3 protein. The sample lists some 460,000 distinct CDR3 sequences, 16% occurring once. In its sample, this clonotype was seen a few times. The time point here: newly diagnosed GD, antithyroid drugs for less than 3 months. With RNA extracted from PBMCs as input, the TCR library was made. It was American Thyroid Association guidelines that determined Graves' disease diagnosis. The CDR3 is 15 residues long. Trimming cost V 3 bases and J 5 bases, with 14 bases left between them. CDR1 is LGHNA and CDR2 is YNFKEQ in the germline V gene. The sample was also linked to a second study, of T cells in Graves' hyperthyroidism and ophthalmopathy.

This rearrangement joins TRBV4-2 to TRBJ1-5, with D possibly matching TRBD1 (5 bases). Sequences were derived from peripheral blood mononuclear cells (PBMCs), sampled at new diagnosis, from a patient treated with antithyroid drugs. The receptor comes from a man aged 40-50 years with Graves disease. The CDR3 reads CASSHRDGGDQPQHF. The CDR3 DNA reads as TGTGCCAGCAGCCACCGGGACGGGGGAGATCAGCCCCAGCATTTT.